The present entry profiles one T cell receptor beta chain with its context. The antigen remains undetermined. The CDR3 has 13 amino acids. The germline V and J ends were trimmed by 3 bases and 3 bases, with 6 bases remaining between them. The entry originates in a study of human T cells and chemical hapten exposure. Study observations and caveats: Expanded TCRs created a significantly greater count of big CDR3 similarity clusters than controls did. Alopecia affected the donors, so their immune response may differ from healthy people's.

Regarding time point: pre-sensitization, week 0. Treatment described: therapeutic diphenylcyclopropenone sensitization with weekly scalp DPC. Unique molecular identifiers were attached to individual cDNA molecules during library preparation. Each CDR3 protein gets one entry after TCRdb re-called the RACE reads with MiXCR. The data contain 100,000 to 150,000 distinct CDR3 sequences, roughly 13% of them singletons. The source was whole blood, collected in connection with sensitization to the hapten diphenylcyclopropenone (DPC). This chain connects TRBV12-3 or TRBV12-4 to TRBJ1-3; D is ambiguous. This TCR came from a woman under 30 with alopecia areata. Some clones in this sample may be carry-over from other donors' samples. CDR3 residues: CASSLGFGNTIYF. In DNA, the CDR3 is TGTGCCAGCAGTTTGGGGTTTGGAAACACCATATATTTT.